The source of this T cell receptor (beta chain) is a study of T cell clonality in common variable immunodeficiency. This clone has more than one count but fewer than ten. Its specificity is not known. The read comes to an end 3 residues before the CDR3 does, leaving the germline J gene to fill in the end. Using immunoSEQ multiplex PCR, the repertoire was profiled, and TCRdb retains in-frame clones only, with some absent. This sample has some 20,000 clones and no singletons, with under 3% in the ten largest. The germline gives CDR1 GTSNPN, CDR2 SVGIG (reference sequence). The CDR3 contains 21 residues. V shed 1 base, J shed 8 bases, and the junction held 21 bases outside the gene matches. Overall study results and limits: Fewer deletions and N-nucleotide insertions were reportedly seen in common variable immunodeficiency TCR beta sequences.

The rearrangement uses TRBV30 and TRBJ2-1, with TRBD2 matching 15 bases. The sequenced sample consisted of peripheral blood mononuclear cells. The TCR was taken from a human donor with common variable immunodeficiency. The CDR3 DNA, read in part, is TGTGCCTGGAGTGCCTCACGGACTAGCGGGAGGGCCGGTCCTGGGTATGATGAG. It codes for CAWSASRTSGRAGPGYDE. The full CDR3 is CAWSASRTSGRAGPGYDEQFF.